This T cell receptor beta chain was captured in a study of blood T cells in healthy people across ages. On this clonotype: The antigen remains undetermined.

Sample-barcoded 5' priming and a J-beta primer mix drove a second PCR of about 6 to 12 cycles. With 12 random nucleotides, a template-switch adaptor tagged each individual cDNA molecule. MiXCR, run by TCRdb on the 5' RACE reads, gives a single entry per CDR3 protein. The sample records hundreds of thousands of distinct CDR3 sequences, just over 55% being singletons. Between the trimmed V and J ends, which lost 8 bases and 4 bases, there was a span of 12 bases. This CDR3 comprises 13 residues. Germline-derived CDR1 and CDR2 are MNHEY and SVGEGT. General observations from the study: Expanded clonotype changes were possibly confounded by unknown donor CMV status. Naive CD4+ cell counts and diversity both ran higher in long-lived than in aged donors.

V and J are TRBV6-2 or TRBV6-3 and TRBJ2-1; D not resolved. Sequencing was carried out using blood. The TCR was taken from a man aged 35-49 years in good health. CDR3 sequence: CASRPPLYNEQFF. The DNA of the CDR3 is TGTGCCAGCCGCCCCCCATTATACAATGAGCAGTTCTTC.